The 7 T cell receptor beta chains below were found in one sample sequenced in a study of cytomegalovirus exposure and HLA in healthy donors. PCR primers comprised 60 Vbeta and 13 Jbeta primers. Repertoires were generated with immunoSEQ multiplex PCR, while TCRdb's copy carries only in-frame clones and drops some. In all, the sample yields under 200,000 clones. The specimen was PBMCs. These receptors all come from a man younger than 40 in good health and CMV-seronegative.

The V and J genes are TRBV7-9 and TRBJ2-5; D is perhaps TRBD1 (5 bases). Germline-derived CDR1 and CDR2 are SEHNR and FQNEAQ (reference sequence). Between the trimmed V and J ends, which lost 1 base and 1 base, there was a span of 10 bases. The CDR3 loop spans 15 amino acids. This CDR3 is CASSLEAGSQETQYF. Written as DNA, the CDR3 is TGTGCCAGCAGCTTAGAGGCAGGGTCCCAAGAGACCCAGTACTTC.

The rearrangement joins TRBV9 to TRBJ2-7, with 9 bases aligning to TRBD2. The CDR3 runs 14 residues. With 4 bases clipped from V and 5 bases from J, the junction kept 7 bases outside the gene matches. CDR1 SGDLS and CDR2 YYNGEE come from the germline V gene. The CDR3 here is CASSPRRGGDEQYF. CDR3 nucleotide sequence: TGTGCCAGCAGCCCCCGGCGGGGGGGGGACGAGCAGTACTTC. Full variable domain (missing parts from reference TRBV9 and TRBJ2-7): DSGVTQTPKHLITATGQRVTLRCSPRSGDLSVYWYQQSLDQGLQFLIQYYNGEERAKGNILERFSAQQFPDLHSELNLSSLELGDSALYFCASSPRRGGDEQYFGPGTRLTVT.

This sequence joins TRBV11-3 and TRBJ2-7, with 8 positions matching TRBD2. Looked up from germline, CDR1 is SGHNT and CDR2 is YENEEA. The CDR3 length is 15 residues. Trimming removed 2 bases from V and 2 bases from J; junction bases left unmatched: 5. CDR3 DNA: TGTGCCAGCAGCTTATTAACTAGCGGACCCTACGAGCAGTACTTC. Translating gives CASSLLTSGPYEQYF.

The V and J genes are TRBV5-4 and TRBJ2-1, with 9 bases identical to TRBD1. The CDR3 is 15 amino acids. V was pared by 4 bases and J by 2 bases, with 4 bases of the junction left unmatched. Per germline, CDR1 SGHNT and CDR2 YYREEE (reference sequence). In DNA, the CDR3 is TGTGCCAGCAGCCTGGGACAGGGCCCCTACAATGAGCAGTTCTTC. Protein: CASSLGQGPYNEQFF.

V is TRBV5-1 and J is TRBJ1-5; 8 bases align to TRBD1. Germline trimming cut 0 bases from V and 0 bases from J; bases unmatched to any gene: 11. This CDR3 spans 19 amino acids. Germline CDR1 and CDR2: SGHRS and YFSETQ. CDR3 region: CASSLGPTGAPYSNQPQHF. CDR3 sequence (DNA): TGCGCCAGCAGCTTGGGGCCGACAGGGGCACCATATAGCAATCAGCCCCAGCATTTT.

The chain couples TRBV13 to TRBJ1-2, with TRBD1 matching 11 bases. J was trimmed by 4 bases and V by 1 base; bases with no gene match: 11. The CDR3 consists of 18 residues. Germline lookup yields CDR1 PRHDT and CDR2 FYEKMQ (reference sequence). CDR3 bases: TGTGCCAGCAGCTTAGCTGCCGGACAGGGGGCCCTCAGCTATGGCTACACCTTC. It is translated as CASSLAAGQGALSYGYTF.

The chain joins TRBV7-2 to TRBJ1-5; TRBD1 matches at 8 bases. V was pared by 3 bases and J by 7 bases, with 2 bases of the junction left unmatched. This CDR3 has 13 residues. CDR1 is SGHTA and CDR2 is FQGNSA in the germline V gene. Written as DNA, the CDR3 is TGTGCCAGCAGCTTGCAGGGGGCACAGCCCCAGCATTTT. Translation: CASSLQGAQPQHF.